This is a list of T cell receptor beta chains from one sample in a study of shared clonotypes between healthy human individuals. This table comes from immunoSEQ multiplex PCR, and its TCRdb copy is limited to in-frame clones, with some not included. The table includes about 680,000 clones, 92% detected once. What was sequenced was naive CD8+ T cells sorted from blood. These receptors came from a man in his thirties or forties in good health. Both conserved end residues are part of each CDR3. D genes are given only for firm matches. Clone size, where shown, is once, few, many, or a class for clones that have expanded.

d_gene: NA; v_gene: TRBV5-1; j_gene: TRBJ2-7; abundance: NA; CDR3nt: TGCGCCAGCAGATCCCCGGGGTCTAGCTACGAGCAGTACTTC; CDR3aa: CASRSPGSSYEQYF
d_gene: TRBD1; v_gene: TRBV7-9; j_gene: TRBJ2-5; abundance: NA; CDR3nt: TGTGCCAGCAGCAAGACAGGGATCGAGACCCAGTACTTC; CDR3aa: CASSKTGIETQYF
d_gene: TRBD2; v_gene: TRBV6-5; j_gene: TRBJ2-5; abundance: once; CDR3nt: TGTGCCAGTCAACTAGCGCCGGGGGAGACCCAGTACTTC; CDR3aa: CASQLAPGETQYF
d_gene: NA; v_gene: TRBV29-1; j_gene: TRBJ2-7; abundance: NA; CDR3nt: TGCAGCGCGAGGTCGACGGGGTCGGGTGAGCAGTACTTC; CDR3aa: CSARSTGSGEQYF
d_gene: TRBD1; v_gene: TRBV11-2; j_gene: TRBJ2-2; abundance: NA; CDR3nt: TGTGCCAGCAGCTTCCGGGACAGGGGGACCGGGGAGCTGTTTTTT; CDR3aa: CASSFRDRGTGELFF
d_gene: TRBD1; v_gene: TRBV5-1; j_gene: TRBJ2-1; abundance: NA; CDR3nt: TGCGCCAGCAGCTTGGTGGGGGACAGGTACAATGAGCAGTTCTTC; CDR3aa: CASSLVGDRYNEQFF
d_gene: TRBD1; v_gene: TRBV2; j_gene: TRBJ2-1; abundance: NA; CDR3nt: TGTGCCAGCAAGGAGGACAGGGGTCGGGACAATGAGCAGTTCTTC; CDR3aa: CASKEDRGRDNEQFF
d_gene: NA; v_gene: TRBV11-2; j_gene: TRBJ2-7; abundance: NA; CDR3nt: TGTGCCAGCAGCTTGGGCATAGACTACGAGCAGTACTTC; CDR3aa: CASSLGIDYEQYF
d_gene: NA; v_gene: TRBV9; j_gene: TRBJ2-3; abundance: NA; CDR3nt: TGTGCCAGCAGCGAGCGCGGGACATCTATGGCGGATACGCAGTATTTT; CDR3aa: CASSERGTSMADTQYF
d_gene: NA; v_gene: TRBV4-1; j_gene: TRBJ1-5; abundance: few; CDR3nt: TGCGCCAGCAGCCAAGATCCGGGCTATCAGCCCCAGCATTTT; CDR3aa: CASSQDPGYQPQHF
d_gene: TRBD2; v_gene: TRBV5-1; j_gene: TRBJ2-1; abundance: NA; CDR3nt: TGCGCCAGCAGCTTGGTGGGAGGGAGAGGCTACAATGAGCAGTTCTTC; CDR3aa: CASSLVGGRGYNEQFF
d_gene: NA; v_gene: TRBV7-9; j_gene: TRBJ2-2; abundance: NA; CDR3nt: TGTGCCAGCAGCGGCCTGGAGGGCGCCGGGGAGCTGTTTTTT; CDR3aa: CASSGLEGAGELFF
d_gene: TRBD2; v_gene: TRBV19; j_gene: TRBJ2-1; abundance: NA; CDR3nt: TGTGCCAGTAGTATAAGTGGCGGGAGGGTCAACAATGAGCAGTTCTTC; CDR3aa: CASSISGGRVNNEQFF
d_gene: NA; v_gene: TRBV19; j_gene: TRBJ1-5; abundance: once; CDR3nt: TGTGCCAGTAGTATAGTAGTCGGCAATCAGCCCCAGCATTTT; CDR3aa: CASSIVVGNQPQHF